This T cell receptor beta chain was retrieved from a study of blood T cells in healthy people across ages. Germline CDR1 and CDR2: DFQATT and SNEGSKA (reference sequence). This CDR3 has 15 residues. V was trimmed by 2 bases and J by 0 bases, leaving 14 bases between them. Then a second PCR, running roughly 6 to 12 cycles, was carried out with a sample-barcoded 5' primer and a J-beta primer mix. TCRdb reprocessed the 5' RACE reads via MiXCR and lists one record per CDR3 protein. The sample contains about 800,000 distinct CDR3 sequences, 20% to 25% of which appear only once. The sample was also linked to a second study, of T cells of mothers and their children.

The gene calls are TRBV20-1 and TRBJ2-7; D is unresolved. Sequences were obtained from blood. The TCR comes from a boy under 18 in good health. The DNA of the CDR3 is TGCAGTGCTAGAAATACGGCTTCTTTCTCCTACGAGCAGTACTTC. This translates into CSARNTASFSYEQYF.